This T cell receptor (beta chain) appears in the sequencing data of a study of T cells in Graves' hyperthyroidism and ophthalmopathy. The source material, RNA transcripts, was used to amplify TCR beta CDR3 regions. Using the HTBI primer set, a first-round RT-PCR was run on the TCR CDR3. Each CDR3 protein gets one entry after TCRdb re-called the multiplex PCR reads with MiXCR. The sample yields 550,000 to 650,000 distinct CDR3 sequences, about 14% seen once. The V end was cut by 6 bases, the J end by 8 bases, with 17 bases between. Germline V CDR1 and CDR2: MNHNS, SASEGT. CDR3 size: 14 residues. The receptor's source is a woman aged 40 to 50 with Graves' hyperthyroidism. The sample was blood. The V gene is TRBV6-1, the J gene TRBJ2-1, with D perhaps matching TRBD1 or TRBD2 (5 bases each). CDR3 amino acids: CASRRDAKAYEQFF. The CDR3 region has the DNA TGTGCCAGCAGACGGGACGCCAAGGCCTATGAGCAGTTCTTC.